This T cell receptor beta chain comes out of a study of blood T cell repertoires in COVID-19. Study at large: From T cells, B-cell-depleted T cells, or PBMCs came the material, which was cDNA or gDNA.

TCRdb's copy holds only in-frame clones and misses some; the assay was immunoSEQ multiplex PCR. The repertoire includes 120,000 to 150,000 clones, about 87% of them detected once, and around 40% sits in the top ten. The source of this sequence is a man aged 50-60 years who had recovered from COVID-19. The sequencing sample was made of peripheral blood.

CDR3 sequence (DNA): TGTGCCAGCAGTCCGTACAGGGGCTCGTACCAAGAGACCCAGTACTTC. Its protein is CASSPYRGSYQETQYF. This chain joins TRBV27 and TRBJ2-5, with 7 nucleotides matching TRBD1. Trimming at V came to 5 bases and at J to 0 bases, leaving 9 bases not matched to a gene. The CDR3 extends over 16 amino acids. Germline-derived CDR1 and CDR2 are MNHEY and SMNVEV (reference sequence).